The 7 T cell receptor beta chains listed next were all sequenced from one sample in a study of T cells in Graves' hyperthyroidism and ophthalmopathy. From RNA transcripts, TCR beta CDR3 regions were amplified. First-round RT-PCR targeting the TCR CDR3 was performed with the HTBI primer set. TCRdb reprocessed the multiplex PCR reads with MiXCR, giving one entry per CDR3 protein. The sample contains 700,000 or so distinct CDR3 sequences, 14% of which appear only once. Sequenced input: blood. The receptor set was obtained from a woman aged 50 to 60 with Graves' ophthalmopathy.

This clonotype showed up many times. V is TRBV28 and J is TRBJ1-6; D unclear. CDR3 length: 13 residues. The germline V gene encodes CDR1 MDHEN and CDR2 SYDVKM. Deletions cut 7 bases from V and 7 bases from J, with 11 bases between. The DNA of the CDR3 is TGTGCCAGCATCGATTGGCCCAATTCACCCCTCCACTTT. Protein sequence: CASIDWPNSPLHF.

This clonotype came up a few times. The chain carries TRBV6-2 or TRBV6-3 and TRBJ2-2; D gene uncertain. V was clipped by 4 bases and J by 10 bases, with 13 bases between them. CDR1 is MNHEY and CDR2 is SVGEGT in the germline V gene. This CDR3 region has 13 residues. CDR3 sequence: CASSWAGSAELFF. CDR3 nucleotides: TGTGCCAGCAGTTGGGCCGGATCCGCGGAGCTGTTTTTT.

The genes are TRBV6-1 and TRBJ2-1; 10 bases fit TRBD2. The CDR3 extends over 17 amino acids. Trimming at V came to 6 bases and at J to 8 bases, leaving 16 bases not matched to a gene. CDR1 MNHNS and CDR2 SASEGT come from the germline V gene. DNA of the CDR3: TGTGCCAGCAGACCGATTACCGGGACTAGCGTATTGGATGAGCAGTTCTTC. Protein product: CASRPITGTSVLDEQFF.

This clonotype was seen at least ten times. The CDR3: CAWSGSGELFF. DNA of the CDR3: TGTGCCTGGAGTGGGTCCGGGGAGCTGTTTTTT. This chain connects TRBV30 to TRBJ2-2; no clear D gene. Trimming cost V 1 base and J 6 bases, with 3 bases left between them. The germline gives CDR1 GTSNPN, CDR2 SVGIG (reference sequence). CDR3 size: 11 residues.

This clonotype has a count of ten or more. The chain is built from TRBV19 and TRBJ2-7, with 8 bases that match TRBD2. This CDR3 has 17 amino acids. Unmatched junction bases numbered 15, after V lost 6 bases and J lost 2 bases. Germline values: CDR1 LNHDA, CDR2 SQIVND (reference sequence). CDR3 nucleotides: TGTGCCAGTAGCCCACTCGGCGGGAGGACCGTTACCTACGAGCAGTACTTC. Translating it yields CASSPLGGRTVTYEQYF.

The chain joins TRBV19 to TRBJ2-2; no firm D call. From germline, CDR1 is LNHDA and CDR2 SQIVND (reference sequence). The CDR3 loop spans 15 amino acids. The V end lost 6 bases, the J end lost 0 bases, and 11 bases lay between the germline ends. DNA for the CDR3: TGTGCCAGTAGGAACCCAGGAGCGAACACCGGGGAGCTGTTTTTT. This codes for CASRNPGANTGELFF.

The chain joins TRBV4-3 to TRBJ2-7; D is uncertain. The CDR3 runs to 15 residues. Per the germline V gene, CDR1 is LGHNA and CDR2 is YSLEER. The ends were cut back, 0 bases at V and 4 bases at J, with 13 bases in the middle. The CDR3 is CASSQEIRVAYEQYF. The CDR3 DNA reads TGCGCCAGCAGCCAAGAAATAAGGGTAGCATACGAGCAGTACTTC.